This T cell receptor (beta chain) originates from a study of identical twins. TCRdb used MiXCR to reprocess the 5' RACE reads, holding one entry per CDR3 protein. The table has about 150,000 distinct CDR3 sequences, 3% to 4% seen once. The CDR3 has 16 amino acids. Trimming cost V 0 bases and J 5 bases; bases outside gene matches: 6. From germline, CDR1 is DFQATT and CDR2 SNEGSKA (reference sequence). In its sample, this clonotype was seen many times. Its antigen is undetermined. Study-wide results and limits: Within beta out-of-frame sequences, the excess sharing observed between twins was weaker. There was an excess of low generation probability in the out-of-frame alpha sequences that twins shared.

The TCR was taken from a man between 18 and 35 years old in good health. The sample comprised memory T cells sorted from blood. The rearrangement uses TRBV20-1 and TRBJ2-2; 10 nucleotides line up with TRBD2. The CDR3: CSARDPLAGLTGELFF. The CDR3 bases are TGCAGTGCTAGAGATCCACTAGCGGGATTGACCGGGGAGCTGTTTTTT.